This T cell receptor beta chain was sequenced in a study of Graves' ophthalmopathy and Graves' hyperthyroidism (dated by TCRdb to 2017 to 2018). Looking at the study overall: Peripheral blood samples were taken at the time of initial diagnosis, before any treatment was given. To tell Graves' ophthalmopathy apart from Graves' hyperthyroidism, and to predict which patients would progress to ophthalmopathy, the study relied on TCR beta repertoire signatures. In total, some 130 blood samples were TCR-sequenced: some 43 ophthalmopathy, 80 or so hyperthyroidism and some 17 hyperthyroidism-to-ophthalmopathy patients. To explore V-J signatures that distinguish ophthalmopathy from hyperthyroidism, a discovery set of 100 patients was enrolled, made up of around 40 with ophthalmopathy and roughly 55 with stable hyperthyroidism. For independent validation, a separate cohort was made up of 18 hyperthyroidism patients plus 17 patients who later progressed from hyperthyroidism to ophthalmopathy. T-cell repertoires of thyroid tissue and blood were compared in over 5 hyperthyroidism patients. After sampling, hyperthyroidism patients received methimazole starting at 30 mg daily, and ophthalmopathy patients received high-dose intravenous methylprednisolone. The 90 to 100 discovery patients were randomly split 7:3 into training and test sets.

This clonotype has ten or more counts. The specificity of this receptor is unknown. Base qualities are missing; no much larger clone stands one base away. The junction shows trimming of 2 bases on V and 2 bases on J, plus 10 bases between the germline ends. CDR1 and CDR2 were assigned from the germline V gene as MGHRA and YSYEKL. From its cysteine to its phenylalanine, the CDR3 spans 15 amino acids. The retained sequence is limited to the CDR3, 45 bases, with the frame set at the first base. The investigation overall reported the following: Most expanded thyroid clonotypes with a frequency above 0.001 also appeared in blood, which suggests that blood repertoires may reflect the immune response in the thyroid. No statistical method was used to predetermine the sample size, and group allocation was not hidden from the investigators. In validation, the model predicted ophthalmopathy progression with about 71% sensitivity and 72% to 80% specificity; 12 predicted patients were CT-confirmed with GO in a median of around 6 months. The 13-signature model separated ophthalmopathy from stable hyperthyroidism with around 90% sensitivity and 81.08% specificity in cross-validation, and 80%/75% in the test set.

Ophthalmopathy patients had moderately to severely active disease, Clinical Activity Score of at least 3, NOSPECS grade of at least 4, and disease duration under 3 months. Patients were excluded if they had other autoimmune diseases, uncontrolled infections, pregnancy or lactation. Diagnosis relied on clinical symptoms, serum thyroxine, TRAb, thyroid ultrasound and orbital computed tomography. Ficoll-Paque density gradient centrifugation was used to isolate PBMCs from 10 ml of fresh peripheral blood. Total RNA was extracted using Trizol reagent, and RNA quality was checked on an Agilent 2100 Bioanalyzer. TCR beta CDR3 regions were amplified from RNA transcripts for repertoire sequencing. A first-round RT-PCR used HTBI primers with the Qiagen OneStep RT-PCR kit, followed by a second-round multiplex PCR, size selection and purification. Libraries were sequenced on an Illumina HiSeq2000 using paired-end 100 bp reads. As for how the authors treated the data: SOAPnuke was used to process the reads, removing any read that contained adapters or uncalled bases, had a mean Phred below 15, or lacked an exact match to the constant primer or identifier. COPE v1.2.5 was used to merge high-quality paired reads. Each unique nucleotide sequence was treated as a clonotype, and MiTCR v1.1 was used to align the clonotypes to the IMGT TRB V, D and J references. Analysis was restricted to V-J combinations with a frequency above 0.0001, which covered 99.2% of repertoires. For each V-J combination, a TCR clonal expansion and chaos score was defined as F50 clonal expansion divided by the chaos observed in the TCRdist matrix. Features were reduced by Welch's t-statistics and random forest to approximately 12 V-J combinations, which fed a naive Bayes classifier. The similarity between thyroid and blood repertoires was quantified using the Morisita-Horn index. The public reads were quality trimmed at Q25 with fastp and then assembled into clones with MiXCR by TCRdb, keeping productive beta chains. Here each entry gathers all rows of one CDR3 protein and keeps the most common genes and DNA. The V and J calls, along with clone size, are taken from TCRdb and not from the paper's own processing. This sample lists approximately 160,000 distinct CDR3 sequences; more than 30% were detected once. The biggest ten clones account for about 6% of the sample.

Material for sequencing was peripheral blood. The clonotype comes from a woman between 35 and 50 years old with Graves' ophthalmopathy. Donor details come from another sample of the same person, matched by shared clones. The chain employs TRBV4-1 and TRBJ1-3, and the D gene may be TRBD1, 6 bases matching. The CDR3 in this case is CASSQPGQTGNTIYF. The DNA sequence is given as TGCGCCAGCAGCCAACCTGGACAGACTGGAAACACCATATATTTT.